Listed below are T cell receptor beta chains from one sample, sequenced in a study of blood T cell repertoires in COVID-19. Repertoires were generated with immunoSEQ multiplex PCR, while TCRdb's copy carries only in-frame clones and drops some. The sample carries more than 85,000 clones, 75% to 95% recorded once. The sample comprised peripheral blood. Source of these receptors: a man aged 18 to 30 with acute or convalescent COVID-19. CDR3s include the opening cysteine and the closing phenylalanine or tryptophan. The D gene is left open where the match is weak. Some rows have no size entry. The others give once, few or many, or a class for an expanded clone.

cdr3_aa: CASSPAGHLTNQPQHF
cdr3_nt: TGTGCCAGTAGTCCAGCGGGACACCTTACCAATCAGCCCCAGCATTTT
j_call: TRBJ1-5
clone_size: -
cdr3_length: 16
v_call: TRBV19
d_call: -

cdr3_aa: CASSQGSRSEAFF
cdr3_nt: TGTGCCAGCAGCCAGGGGAGCCGTAGCGAAGCTTTCTTT
j_call: TRBJ1-1
clone_size: -
cdr3_length: 13
v_call: TRBV3-1/TRBV3-2
d_call: -

cdr3_aa: CASSQAEPGDGYTF
cdr3_nt: TGTGCCAGCAGCCAAGCAGAGCCAGGGGATGGCTACACCTTC
j_call: TRBJ1-2
clone_size: -
cdr3_length: 14
v_call: TRBV3-1/TRBV3-2
d_call: -

cdr3_aa: CASSQRATGVNNEQFF
cdr3_nt: TGCGCCAGCAGCCAACGGGCGACAGGGGTTAACAATGAGCAGTTCTTC
j_call: TRBJ2-1
clone_size: -
cdr3_length: 16
v_call: TRBV4-1
d_call: TRBD1

cdr3_aa: CASSQDHEEANDPGAFF
cdr3_nt: TGTGCCAGCAGCCAAGATCATGAGGAGGCAAACGACCCGGGCGCTTTCTTT
j_call: TRBJ1-1
clone_size: once
cdr3_length: 17
v_call: TRBV4-2
d_call: -

cdr3_aa: CASSVGQATEAFF
cdr3_nt: TGTGCCAGTAGTGTTGGACAGGCCACTGAAGCTTTCTTT
j_call: TRBJ1-1
clone_size: few
cdr3_length: 13
v_call: TRBV19
d_call: TRBD1

cdr3_aa: CASSLGGANNSPLHF
cdr3_nt: TGTGCCAGCAGCTTGGGGGGCGCGAATAATTCACCCCTCCACTTT
j_call: TRBJ1-6
clone_size: -
cdr3_length: 15
v_call: TRBV5-6
d_call: -

cdr3_aa: CASSGRTAGYGYTF
cdr3_nt: TGCGCCAGCAGCGGGCGGACTGCGGGCTATGGCTACACCTTC
j_call: TRBJ1-2
clone_size: -
cdr3_length: 14
v_call: TRBV4-1
d_call: -

cdr3_aa: CAWTGTEPEAFF
cdr3_nt: TGTGCCTGGACAGGGACTGAGCCTGAAGCTTTCTTT
j_call: TRBJ1-1
clone_size: -
cdr3_length: 12
v_call: TRBV30
d_call: -

cdr3_aa: CASSLLNECLGWPCSYNEQFF
cdr3_nt: TGTGCCAGCAGCCTACTGAATGAGTGTCTAGGCTGGCCCTGCTCCTACAATGAGCAGTTCTTC
j_call: TRBJ2-1
clone_size: -
cdr3_length: 21
v_call: TRBV21-1
d_call: -

cdr3_aa: CASTSNRVGEQFF
cdr3_nt: TGTGCCAGCACTTCTAACAGGGTAGGTGAGCAGTTCTTC
j_call: TRBJ2-1
clone_size: -
cdr3_length: 13
v_call: TRBV3-1/TRBV3-2
d_call: -

cdr3_aa: CASHTNYGYTF
cdr3_nt: TGTGCCAGTCACACTAACTATGGCTACACCTTC
j_call: TRBJ1-2
clone_size: few
cdr3_length: 11
v_call: TRBV19
d_call: -

cdr3_aa: CASSFGTSGYEQYF
cdr3_nt: TGTGCCAGCAGCTTCGGGACTAGCGGCTACGAGCAGTACTTC
j_call: TRBJ2-7
clone_size: -
cdr3_length: 14
v_call: TRBV7-9
d_call: TRBD2

cdr3_aa: CASSEVYRAGYTF
cdr3_nt: TGTGCCAGCAGTGAAGTTTACAGGGCTGGCTACACCTTC
j_call: TRBJ1-2
clone_size: -
cdr3_length: 13
v_call: TRBV2
d_call: -

cdr3_aa: CASSLDRANQPQHF
cdr3_nt: TGTGCCAGCAGCCTTGACAGGGCAAATCAGCCCCAGCATTTT
j_call: TRBJ1-5
clone_size: -
cdr3_length: 14
v_call: TRBV7-9
d_call: TRBD1

cdr3_aa: CASSQGDSPNTEAFF
cdr3_nt: TGCGCCAGCAGCCAAGGGGACAGCCCGAACACTGAAGCTTTCTTT
j_call: TRBJ1-1
clone_size: -
cdr3_length: 15
v_call: TRBV4-1
d_call: TRBD1

cdr3_aa: CASSQEAPSGNTIYF
cdr3_nt: TGTGCCAGCAGTCAGGAGGCCCCATCTGGAAACACCATATATTTT
j_call: TRBJ1-3
clone_size: -
cdr3_length: 15
v_call: TRBV2
d_call: -

cdr3_aa: CASSIFQGTDTQYF
cdr3_nt: TGTGCCAGTAGTATATTCCAGGGGACAGATACGCAGTATTTT
j_call: TRBJ2-3
clone_size: -
cdr3_length: 14
v_call: TRBV19
d_call: -

cdr3_aa: CASSMTSGSYNEQFF
cdr3_nt: TGTGCCAGCAGCATGACTAGCGGGAGCTACAATGAGCAGTTCTTC
j_call: TRBJ2-1
clone_size: -
cdr3_length: 15
v_call: TRBV5-5
d_call: TRBD2

cdr3_aa: CASSSTAYNSPLHF
cdr3_nt: TGTGCCAGCAGTTCGACAGCTTATAATTCACCCCTCCACTTT
j_call: TRBJ1-6
clone_size: -
cdr3_length: 14
v_call: TRBV6-6
d_call: -

cdr3_aa: CASSLDSGGYTF
cdr3_nt: TGCGCCAGCAGCTTGGACAGCGGTGGCTACACCTTC
j_call: TRBJ1-2
clone_size: -
cdr3_length: 12
v_call: TRBV5-1
d_call: -

cdr3_aa: CASRGQNYEQYF
cdr3_nt: TGTGCCAGCAGGGGACAGAACTACGAGCAGTACTTC
j_call: TRBJ2-7
clone_size: -
cdr3_length: 12
v_call: TRBV6-5
d_call: TRBD1

cdr3_aa: CASSPRTGNKNIQYF
cdr3_nt: TGTGCCAGCAGCCCAAGGACAGGGAACAAAAACATTCAGTACTTC
j_call: TRBJ2-4
clone_size: -
cdr3_length: 15
v_call: TRBV5-8
d_call: TRBD1

cdr3_aa: CASIRQGSAYGYTF
cdr3_nt: TGTGCCAGTATAAGACAGGGGAGTGCCTATGGCTACACCTTC
j_call: TRBJ1-2
clone_size: -
cdr3_length: 14
v_call: TRBV19
d_call: TRBD1

cdr3_aa: CASRAPRALETQYF
cdr3_nt: TGTGCCAGCAGGGCGCCGAGGGCCCTCGAGACCCAGTACTTC
j_call: TRBJ2-5
clone_size: -
cdr3_length: 14
v_call: TRBV6-6
d_call: -

cdr3_aa: CASSSKRAERGLLSGNTIYF
cdr3_nt: TGTGCCAGTAGCTCTAAGCGGGCCGAGCGGGGGCTCCTCTCTGGAAACACCATATATTTT
j_call: TRBJ1-3
clone_size: -
cdr3_length: 20
v_call: TRBV19
d_call: -

cdr3_aa: CASSQTGQGASGNTIYF
cdr3_nt: TGTGCCAGCTCACAGACAGGACAGGGGGCGTCCGGAAACACCATATATTTT
j_call: TRBJ1-3
clone_size: -
cdr3_length: 17
v_call: TRBV18
d_call: TRBD1

cdr3_aa: CASSPRTSGGSETQYF
cdr3_nt: TGTGCCAGCAGTCCTCGGACTAGCGGGGGCTCGGAGACCCAGTACTTC
j_call: TRBJ2-5
clone_size: -
cdr3_length: 16
v_call: TRBV27
d_call: TRBD2

cdr3_aa: CASSRHPTGAQETQYF
cdr3_nt: TGTGCCAGCAGTCGACACCCGACAGGAGCTCAAGAGACCCAGTACTTC
j_call: TRBJ2-5
clone_size: -
cdr3_length: 16
v_call: TRBV6-6
d_call: -

cdr3_aa: CATSAPPGGGSYNEQFF
cdr3_nt: TGTGCCACCAGTGCCCCCCCGGGGGGGGGCTCCTACAATGAGCAGTTCTTC
j_call: TRBJ2-1
clone_size: -
cdr3_length: 17
v_call: TRBV24-1
d_call: TRBD2

cdr3_aa: CASSLVATGANAEAFF
cdr3_nt: TGTGCCAGCAGCTTAGTGGCGACAGGGGCAAACGCTGAAGCTTTCTTT
j_call: TRBJ1-1
clone_size: -
cdr3_length: 16
v_call: TRBV11-2
d_call: TRBD1

cdr3_aa: CASILLSGNTIYF
cdr3_nt: TGTGCCAGCATCCTATTGTCTGGAAACACCATATATTTT
j_call: TRBJ1-3
clone_size: once
cdr3_length: 13
v_call: TRBV12-3/TRBV12-4
d_call: -

cdr3_aa: CASSLFTGEDTQYF
cdr3_nt: TGTGCCAGCAGCTTATTCACAGGGGAGGATACGCAGTATTTT
j_call: TRBJ2-3
clone_size: -
cdr3_length: 14
v_call: TRBV7-9
d_call: TRBD1

cdr3_aa: CASSPRTLTGSETQYF
cdr3_nt: TGTGCCAGCAGTCCCCGAACACTGACAGGGTCTGAGACCCAGTACTTC
j_call: TRBJ2-5
clone_size: -
cdr3_length: 16
v_call: TRBV27
d_call: TRBD1

cdr3_aa: CASSGTPGLRNTEAFF
cdr3_nt: TGCGCCAGCAGCGGGACCCCGGGACTGAGGAACACTGAAGCTTTCTTT
j_call: TRBJ1-1
clone_size: -
cdr3_length: 16
v_call: TRBV5-1
d_call: -

cdr3_aa: CASSIWRESTDTQYF
cdr3_nt: TGTGCCAGCAGTATTTGGCGGGAAAGCACAGATACGCAGTATTTT
j_call: TRBJ2-3
clone_size: -
cdr3_length: 15
v_call: TRBV27
d_call: -

cdr3_aa: CASSTPTDGNRGYYEQYF
cdr3_nt: TGTGCCAGTAGTACCCCAACCGACGGTAACAGGGGGTACTACGAGCAGTACTTC
j_call: TRBJ2-7
clone_size: -
cdr3_length: 18
v_call: TRBV19
d_call: TRBD1

cdr3_aa: CASSPPGAATDTQYF
cdr3_nt: TGTGCCAGCTCACCACCGGGGGCGGCTACAGATACGCAGTATTTT
j_call: TRBJ2-3
clone_size: few
cdr3_length: 15
v_call: TRBV18
d_call: -

cdr3_aa: CASSLVASSYEQYF
cdr3_nt: TGTGCCAGCAGCTTAGTCGCGTCCTCCTACGAGCAGTACTTC
j_call: TRBJ2-7
clone_size: -
cdr3_length: 14
v_call: TRBV7-7
d_call: -

cdr3_aa: CASTLGAGLAGDRVHNEQFF
cdr3_nt: TGTGCCAGCACCCTTGGTGCGGGACTAGCGGGGGATAGGGTACACAATGAGCAGTTCTTC
j_call: TRBJ2-1
clone_size: -
cdr3_length: 20
v_call: TRBV7-9
d_call: TRBD2

cdr3_aa: CASSLGRANTIYF
cdr3_nt: TGTGCCAGCAGCTTAGGTAGAGCAAACACCATATATTTT
j_call: TRBJ1-3
clone_size: -
cdr3_length: 13
v_call: TRBV7-2
d_call: -

cdr3_aa: CAIGQGETQYF
cdr3_nt: TGTGCCATTGGGCAGGGGGAGACCCAGTACTTC
j_call: TRBJ2-5
clone_size: -
cdr3_length: 11
v_call: TRBV6-5
d_call: -

cdr3_aa: CATSDQYYADTQYF
cdr3_nt: TGTGCCACCAGTGACCAATACTACGCAGATACGCAGTATTTT
j_call: TRBJ2-3
clone_size: -
cdr3_length: 14
v_call: TRBV24-1
d_call: -